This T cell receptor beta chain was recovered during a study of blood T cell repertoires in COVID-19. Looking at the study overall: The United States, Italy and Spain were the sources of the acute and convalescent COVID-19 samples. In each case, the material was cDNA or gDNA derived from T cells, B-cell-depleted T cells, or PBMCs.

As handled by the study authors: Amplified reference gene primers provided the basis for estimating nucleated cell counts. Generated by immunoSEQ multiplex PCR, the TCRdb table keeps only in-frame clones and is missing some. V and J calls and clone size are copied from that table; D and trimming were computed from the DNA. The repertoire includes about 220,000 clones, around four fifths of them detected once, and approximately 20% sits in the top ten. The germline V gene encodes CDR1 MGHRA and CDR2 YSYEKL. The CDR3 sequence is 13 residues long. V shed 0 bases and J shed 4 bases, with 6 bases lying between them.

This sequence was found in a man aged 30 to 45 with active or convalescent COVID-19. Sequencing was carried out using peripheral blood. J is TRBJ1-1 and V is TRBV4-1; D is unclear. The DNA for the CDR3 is TGCGCCAGCAGCCAAGACAGGATCACTGAAGCTTTCTTT. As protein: CASSQDRITEAFF.